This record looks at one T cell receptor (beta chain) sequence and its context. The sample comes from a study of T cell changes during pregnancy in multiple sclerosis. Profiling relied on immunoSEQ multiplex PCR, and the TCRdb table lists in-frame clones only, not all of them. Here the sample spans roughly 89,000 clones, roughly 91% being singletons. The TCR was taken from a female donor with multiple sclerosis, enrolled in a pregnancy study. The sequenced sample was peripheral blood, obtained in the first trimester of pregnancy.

CDR3 DNA sequence: TGTGCCAGCAGCCGCGGGGGGGCGAGTAATACGCAGTATTTT. It yields the protein CASSRGGASNTQYF. V and J are TRBV7-3 and TRBJ2-3; 9 bases line up with TRBD2. Germline V gene lookup returns CDR1 SGHTA and CDR2 FQGTGA. Losses at the gene ends were 5 bases for V and 7 bases for J; bases not matched to a gene: 7. This CDR3 has 14 residues.